This T cell receptor beta chain was observed in a study of vaccination and CD4 T cells after COVID-19. Study summary: A vaccine, either BNT162b2 or mRNA-1273, was given to participants in two doses. Investigators stimulated cells with overlapping spike peptides drawn from SARS-CoV-2, HCoV-NL63, HCoV-OC43 and HCoV-229E.

V shed 4 bases, J shed 7 bases, and the junction held 6 bases outside the gene matches. CDR1 is MGHDK, CDR2 SYGVNS, per germline. The CDR3 extends over 14 amino acids. Comments on this clonotype: The antigen remains unidentified.

Regarding treatment: roughly 10-day PBMC culture with coronavirus spike peptide pools or control peptides (ViraFEST assay). Sequencing of DNA taken from cultured CD4+ T cells relied on the Oncomine TCR Beta short-read assay. TCRdb analysed the PCR reads with MiXCR anew, one entry per CDR3 protein. The data show over 20,000 distinct CDR3 sequences, with around 38% seen just once and less than 20% held by the top ten. The clonotype comes from a human donor who received a COVID-19 vaccine. The source was CD4+ T cells from blood, cultured in vitro, collected before SARS-CoV-2 vaccination. This chain connects TRBV25-1 to TRBJ2-1; 8 nucleotides line up with TRBD2. The DNA of the CDR3 is TGTGCCAGCAGTGCCCGGGGGGGCCGAAATGAGCAGTTCTTC. This sequence encodes CASSARGGRNEQFF.